Following are 14 T cell receptor beta chains from one sample sequenced in a study of blood T cell repertoires in COVID-19. Assay: immunoSEQ multiplex PCR; the TCRdb copy retains only in-frame clones and omits some. The data contain 130,000 to 150,000 clones, more than 75% of them singletons. Sequenced material: PBMCs or T cells enriched from blood (not recorded which). These receptor sequences come from a woman aged 25 to 45 with acute COVID-19.

This clone was detected only once. CDR3 bases: TGCGCCAGCAGCTTAAATCGGCCAGGACTCTACAATGAGCAGTTCTTC. This codes for CASSLNRPGLYNEQFF. This chain joins TRBV5-1 and TRBJ2-1; tentative D call: TRBD2 (5 bases). V dropped 2 bases and J dropped 3 bases, with 15 bases sitting between them. Germline CDR1 is SGHRS and CDR2 is YFSETQ. CDR3 length: 16 residues.

The J gene is TRBJ2-6, the V gene TRBV4-1; maybe TRBD1 (7 bases). Per the germline V gene, CDR1 is MGHRA and CDR2 is YSYEKL. The CDR3 is 17 amino acids. Trimming stripped 2 bases from V and 4 bases from J, with 15 bases between. CDR3 sequence: CASSQFSQGGGANVLTF. In DNA form, the CDR3 reads TGCGCCAGCAGCCAATTTTCCCAGGGGGGCGGGGCCAACGTCCTGACTTTC.

The rearrangement links TRBV5-3 to TRBJ2-1; TRBD1 matches 9 bases. TRBV5-3 is annotated as an ORF whose role is uncertain. The junction had 9 bases not matched to a gene; V was cut back by 5 bases and J by 6 bases. The length of the CDR3 is 15 residues. The CDR3 DNA reads TGTGCCAGAAGTTCGGGACAGGGTAGAGGCAATGAGCAGTTCTTC. This codes for CARSSGQGRGNEQFF.

The V gene is TRBV5-1, the J gene TRBJ2-3; D is perhaps TRBD1 (6 bases). CDR3 length equals 14 residues. Deletions cut 4 bases from V and 2 bases from J, with 11 bases between. Germline V CDR1 and CDR2: SGHRS, YFSETQ. The CDR3: CASSPGTLTDTQYF. In DNA, the CDR3 is TGCGCCAGCAGCCCGGGGACACTCACAGATACGCAGTATTTT.

The chain links TRBV6-2 or TRBV6-3 to TRBJ2-1; D perhaps matches TRBD2 (6 bases). The germline gives CDR1 MNHEY, CDR2 SVGEGT. The V end lost 2 bases, the J end lost 8 bases, and 22 bases lay between the germline ends. The CDR3 runs 17 residues. In nucleotides, the CDR3 is TGTGCCAGCAGTTACCTAGGAGGGGCAGGTGGTATCGATGAGCAGTTCTTC. It codes for CASSYLGGAGGIDEQFF.

The chain employs TRBV6-2 or TRBV6-3 and TRBJ1-4, with D tentatively TRBD1 (6 bases). V gave up 0 bases and J gave up 6 bases, with 23 bases separating them. This CDR3 has 19 residues. Germline V CDR1 and CDR2: MNHEY, SVGEGT. In DNA, the CDR3 is TGTGCCAGCAGTTACTCGTCCAGGGGACGGAGAGTGCCCGATGAAAAACTGTTTTTT. It is translated as CASSYSSRGRRVPDEKLFF.

The CDR3 reads CASSSGTSGWEQYF. CDR3 bases: TGTGCCAGCAGCTCGGGGACTAGCGGGTGGGAGCAGTACTTC. V is TRBV7-3 and J is TRBJ2-7; 12 bases align to TRBD2. Losses at the gene ends were 4 bases for V and 7 bases for J; bases not matched to a gene: 5. The CDR3 has 14 amino acids. Germline-derived CDR1 and CDR2 are SGHTA and FQGTGA.

The CDR3 protein is CASSLGSAGSYEQYF. CDR3 DNA sequence: TGTGCCAGCAGTTTGGGGAGCGCGGGCTCCTACGAGCAGTACTTC. The V call is TRBV28, the J call TRBJ2-7; D is perhaps TRBD2 (5 bases). This CDR3 spans 15 amino acids. V was shortened by 3 bases and J by 0 bases, with 12 bases between the two germline ends. CDR1 is MDHEN, CDR2 SYDVKM, per germline.

The chain recombines TRBV28 with TRBJ1-5; 9 positions agree with TRBD1. Germline CDR1 and CDR2: MDHEN and SYDVKM. The CDR3 totals 17 residues. V lost 3 bases, J lost 2 bases, and 8 bases stayed unmatched. The CDR3 loop is CASSFPGTGNGNQPQHF. The CDR3 DNA reads TGTGCCAGCAGTTTTCCCGGGACAGGGAATGGCAATCAGCCCCAGCATTTT.

Notes on this clone: At one of its ends the junction is not consistent with the germline gene, which may arise from a read error. The chain is built from TRBV4-3 and TRBJ2-5; 11 bases match TRBD2. This CDR3 has 16 amino acids. Germline V CDR1 and CDR2: LGHNA, YSLEER. CDR3 loop: CASSQDRGLAGGEKNF. CDR3 in DNA: TGCGCCAGCAGCCAAGATCGGGGCCTAGCGGGAGGAGAGAAAAACTTC.

The chain couples TRBV6-5 to TRBJ2-5; tentative D call: TRBD1 (6 bases). This CDR3 is built from 15 residues. V was clipped by 6 bases and J by 1 base, with 15 bases between them. Per germline, CDR1 MNHEY and CDR2 SVGAGI. DNA of the CDR3: TGTGCCAGCAGCCCCCGGACAGCGAGCCAAGAGACCCAGTACTTC. This translates into CASSPRTASQETQYF.

The chain combines TRBV28 with TRBJ1-2; TRBD1 agrees at 9 bases. CDR1 is MDHEN, CDR2 SYDVKM, per germline. The J segment lost 0 bases and the V segment lost 7 bases, leaving 6 bases of the junction unmatched. The CDR3 covers 15 residues. Here the CDR3 reads CASIGDREANYGYTF. The CDR3 DNA sequence: TGTGCCAGCATCGGGGACAGGGAAGCTAACTATGGCTACACCTTC.

The J gene is TRBJ2-7, the V gene TRBV7-9, with D perhaps TRBD2 (6 bases). CDR3 length: 16 residues. CDR1 is SEHNR and CDR2 is FQNEAQ in the germline V gene (reference sequence). The V gene lost 0 bases and the J gene lost 4 bases, with 16 bases spanning the gap. CDR3 nucleotides: TGTGCCAGCAGCTTAGCCTTGGCTAGCGCTAGTTACGAGCAGTACTTC. It encodes CASSLALASASYEQYF.

J is TRBJ2-4 and V is TRBV28, with 7 bases lining up with TRBD1. Germline assignment: CDR1 MDHEN and CDR2 SYDVKM. The CDR3 sequence is 16 residues long. V gave up 5 bases and J gave up 0 bases; unmatched junction bases: 7. In DNA form, the CDR3 reads TGTGCCAGCAGTACTGACAGGGAATTAGCCAAAAACATTCAGTACTTC. Amino acid sequence: CASSTDRELAKNIQYF. The full variable domain, in which reference TRBV28 and TRBJ2-4 provide the parts outside the CDR3, is DVKVTQSSRYLVKRTGEKVFLECVQDMDHENMFWYRQDPGLGLRLIYFSYDVKMKEKGDIPEGYSVSREKKERFSLILESASTNQTSMYLCASSTDRELAKNIQYFGAGTRLSVL.